The 20 T cell receptor beta chains below all came from one sample that was sequenced in a study of cytomegalovirus exposure and HLA in healthy donors. Vbeta (60) and Jbeta (13) primers were used in the PCR. TCRdb's copy holds only in-frame clones and misses some; the assay was immunoSEQ multiplex PCR. Counted here are about 180,000 clones, around 80% occurring once; the ten biggest clones make up around 5.7%. Specimen: PBMCs. These receptors were taken from a man aged 35 to 55 in good health and CMV-seronegative.

The V gene is TRBV27, the J gene TRBJ1-2, with D perhaps matching TRBD1 (5 bases). This CDR3 is 12 amino acids long. Germline CDR1 reads MNHEY; CDR2 reads SMNVEV (reference sequence). The V and J ends lost 4 bases and 8 bases respectively, with 11 bases between them. The chain's CDR3 is CASSSWGGGYTF. The CDR3 DNA reads as TGTGCCAGCAGTTCCTGGGGGGGAGGCTACACCTTC.

The V gene is TRBV7-3, the J gene TRBJ2-5; no clear D gene. The CDR3 is made up of 14 amino acids. Looked up from germline, CDR1 is SGHTA and CDR2 is FQGTGA. The V and J ends lost 0 bases and 5 bases respectively, with 10 bases between them. CDR3 in DNA: TGTGCCAGCAGCTTAACGCCAGCGTCTGAGACCCAGTACTTC. It encodes CASSLTPASETQYF. The complete variable domain, with remaining parts taken from reference TRBV7-3 and TRBJ2-5, reads GAGVSQTPSNKVTEKGKYVELRCDPISGHTALYWYRQSLGQGPEFLIYFQGTGAADDSGLPNDRFFAVRPEGSVSTLKIQRTERGDSAVYLCASSLTPASETQYFGPGTRLLVL.

The chain recombines TRBV18 with TRBJ2-3, with TRBD1 identical over 10 bases. Germline values: CDR1 KGHSH, CDR2 LQKENI. The CDR3 extends over 15 amino acids. V trimming: 6 bases; J trimming: 3 bases; junction bases outside the gene matches: 6. The CDR3 protein is CASSREGQGTDTQYF. For the CDR3, the DNA is TGTGCCAGCTCCCGAGAGGGACAGGGGACAGATACGCAGTATTTT.

The genes are TRBV5-5 and TRBJ2-1, with 8 bases identical to TRBD1. Germline V gives CDR1 SGHKS, CDR2 YYEKEE (reference sequence). The V segment lost 3 bases and the J segment 2 bases; nucleotides outside the gene matches: 4. This CDR3 has 15 amino acids. The CDR3 region is CASSWQTGAYNEQFF. The CDR3 DNA reads TGTGCCAGCAGCTGGCAGACAGGGGCCTACAATGAGCAGTTCTTC.

Only a few counts were recorded for this clone. The chain recombines TRBV18 with TRBJ1-3; 9 bases agree with TRBD1. The germline V gene encodes CDR1 KGHSH and CDR2 LQKENI. The CDR3 sequence is 16 residues long. The V and J ends lost 4 bases and 4 bases, in that order; junction bases with no gene match: 8. The CDR3 DNA follows: TGTGCCAGCTCACTCATGGACAGGGGCGCAGGAAACACCATATATTTT. Translated, it gives CASSLMDRGAGNTIYF.

The V and J genes are TRBV4-3 and TRBJ2-3, with D possibly TRBD2 on 6 matching bases. The V end was cut by 4 bases, the J end by 0 bases, with 11 bases between. This CDR3 has 15 residues. Germline V gene data show CDR1 as LGHNA and CDR2 as YSLEER. Here the CDR3 DNA reads TGCGCCAGCAGCCGCGGGACTTCTAGCACAGATACGCAGTATTTT. Amino acids: CASSRGTSSTDTQYF.

The chain carries TRBV4-3 and TRBJ2-7; no firm D call. CDR1 LGHNA and CDR2 YSLEER come from the germline V gene. The V end lost 0 bases, the J end lost 0 bases, and 12 bases lay between the germline ends. There are 16 residues in the CDR3. The CDR3: CASSQDVSASSYEQYF. The CDR3 nucleotides read TGCGCCAGCAGCCAAGACGTAAGCGCCAGCTCCTACGAGCAGTACTTC.

This clone has a handful of counts. J is TRBJ2-5 and V is TRBV7-3, with 9 nucleotides matching TRBD2. Germline V lookup: CDR1 SGHTA, CDR2 FQGTGA. The ends lost 3 bases at V and 5 bases at J; junction bases unmatched: 7. The CDR3 is made up of 15 amino acids. For the CDR3, the DNA is TGTGCCAGCAGCTTGGCGGGAGGGCCTTGGGAGACCCAGTACTTC. This gives the protein CASSLAGGPWETQYF.

The rearrangement links TRBV27 to TRBJ2-7; weak D call: TRBD2 (6 bases). V was shortened by 2 bases and J by 7 bases, with 15 bases between the two germline ends. This CDR3 has 14 amino acids. CDR1 and CDR2 (germline): MNHEY, SMNVEV (reference sequence). In DNA, the CDR3 is TGTGCCAGCAGTTTAAAGAGCAGCGCGGGGGAGCAGTACTTC. Translating it yields CASSLKSSAGEQYF.

The chain links TRBV18 to TRBJ2-7, with TRBD2 matching 13 bases. The CDR3 has 17 residues. The trim removed 3 bases at V and 3 bases at J, leaving 8 bases unmatched. Germline V gives CDR1 KGHSH, CDR2 LQKENI. In DNA, the CDR3 is TGTGCCAGCTCACCTACTAGCGGGAGGGCAAGCTTCTACGAGCAGTACTTC. It yields the protein CASSPTSGRASFYEQYF.

This clone was seen a single time. The rearrangement links TRBV19 to TRBJ1-4, with 7 bases matching TRBD1. The CDR3 contains 16 residues. J lost 4 bases, V lost 4 bases, and 9 bases had no gene match. Looked up from germline, CDR1 is LNHDA and CDR2 is SQIVND (reference sequence). The CDR3 DNA follows: TGTGCCAGTAGTACCCGGGACAGCAAGGATAATGAAAAACTGTTTTTT. Its protein is CASSTRDSKDNEKLFF.

The rearrangement links TRBV2 to TRBJ1-5; D gene ambiguous. Germline V gives CDR1 SNHLY, CDR2 FYNNEI. Trimming shortened V by 2 bases and J by 1 base, and 9 bases separated the two germline ends. The CDR3 spans 15 residues. CDR3 coding DNA: TGTGCCAGCAGTGAATCGGGGAGAAGCAATCAGCCCCAGCATTTT. Translation: CASSESGRSNQPQHF.

The chain recombines TRBV27 with TRBJ2-7; 8 bases fit TRBD1. V gave up 6 bases and J gave up 5 bases; unmatched junction bases: 6. CDR3 length: 13 residues. CDR1 and CDR2 from the germline V gene are MNHEY and SMNVEV (reference sequence). The CDR3 bases are TGTGCCAGCAGCCGGGACAGGAAGGACGAGCAGTACTTC. Encoded protein: CASSRDRKDEQYF.

Remarks on this clone: The same CDR3 also results from other DNA sequences found in this sample. The gene calls are TRBV27 and TRBJ1-5, with TRBD1 identical over 7 bases. V gave up 5 bases and J gave up 4 bases; unmatched junction bases: 5. Germline CDR1 reads MNHEY; CDR2 reads SMNVEV (reference sequence). This CDR3 contains 14 residues. DNA of the CDR3: TGTGCCAGCAGTCTGACAGGGAGTAATCAGCCCCAGCATTTT. Translation: CASSLTGSNQPQHF.

The rearrangement joins TRBV4-1 to TRBJ1-5; 8 nucleotides line up with TRBD1. Germline assignment: CDR1 MGHRA and CDR2 YSYEKL. V was clipped by 2 bases and J by 4 bases; unmatched bases: 1. The length of the CDR3 is 14 residues. CDR3 sequence reads: CASSQTGGNQPQHF. CDR3 DNA: TGCGCCAGCAGCCAAACAGGGGGAAATCAGCCCCAGCATTTT.

This chain connects TRBV15 to TRBJ1-6; 7 bases line up with TRBD1. This CDR3 contains 14 residues. Germline CDR1 is LNHNV and CDR2 is YYDKDF (reference sequence). The V segment lost 5 bases and the J segment 10 bases; nucleotides outside the gene matches: 8. The CDR3 reads CATSLRQGASPLHF. The CDR3 nucleotides are TGTGCCACCAGCTTACGACAGGGTGCATCACCCCTCCACTTT.

This clone showed up just a few times. The chain uses TRBV4-3 and TRBJ1-1; a possible D gene is TRBD1 (6 bases). This CDR3 is built from 15 residues. The V gene's germline CDR1 is LGHNA and CDR2 YSLEER. Trimming cost V 3 bases and J 1 base, with 12 bases left between them. For the CDR3, the DNA is TGCGCCAGCAGCCACAACGGACAGAAGAACACTGAAGCTTTCTTT. This codes for CASSHNGQKNTEAFF.

This clone was counted only a few times. This rearrangement joins TRBV6-5 to TRBJ1-5; 7 bases are shared with TRBD1. J gave up 3 bases and V 5 bases, and 1 base lay outside the gene matches. Germline V lookup: CDR1 MNHEY, CDR2 SVGAGI. This CDR3 is built from 13 residues. CDR3 in amino acids: CASSGTVNQPQHF. CDR3 DNA sequence: TGTGCCAGCAGTGGGACAGTCAATCAGCCCCAGCATTTT.

This clone was seen a handful of times. The chain employs TRBV7-2 and TRBJ2-5; 8 bases map to TRBD2. The CDR3 extends over 16 amino acids. The germline V gene encodes CDR1 SGHTA and CDR2 FQGNSA. J was trimmed by 6 bases and V by 1 base; bases with no gene match: 10. The CDR3 bases are TGTGCCAGCAGCTTAGAGTCCGGGGGGGGCGGGCAGACCCAGTACTTC. Translated, it gives CASSLESGGGGQTQYF.

The chain links TRBV19 to TRBJ1-5, with D maybe TRBD1 (6 bases). CDR1 LNHDA and CDR2 SQIVND come from the germline V gene (reference sequence). Deletions cut 1 base from V and 1 base from J, with 14 bases between. The CDR3 spans 17 residues. The DNA of the CDR3 is TGTGCCAGTAGTATAGGAGGGGGGGTTATAAGCAATCAGCCCCAGCATTTT. It yields the protein CASSIGGGVISNQPQHF. The full variable domain, rest sourced from reference TRBV19 and TRBJ1-5, is DGGITQSPKYLFRKEGQNVTLSCEQNLNHDAMYWYRQDPGQGLRLIYYSQIVNDFQKGDIAEGYSVSREKKESFPLTVTSAQKNPTAFYLCASSIGGGVISNQPQHFGDGTRLSIL.